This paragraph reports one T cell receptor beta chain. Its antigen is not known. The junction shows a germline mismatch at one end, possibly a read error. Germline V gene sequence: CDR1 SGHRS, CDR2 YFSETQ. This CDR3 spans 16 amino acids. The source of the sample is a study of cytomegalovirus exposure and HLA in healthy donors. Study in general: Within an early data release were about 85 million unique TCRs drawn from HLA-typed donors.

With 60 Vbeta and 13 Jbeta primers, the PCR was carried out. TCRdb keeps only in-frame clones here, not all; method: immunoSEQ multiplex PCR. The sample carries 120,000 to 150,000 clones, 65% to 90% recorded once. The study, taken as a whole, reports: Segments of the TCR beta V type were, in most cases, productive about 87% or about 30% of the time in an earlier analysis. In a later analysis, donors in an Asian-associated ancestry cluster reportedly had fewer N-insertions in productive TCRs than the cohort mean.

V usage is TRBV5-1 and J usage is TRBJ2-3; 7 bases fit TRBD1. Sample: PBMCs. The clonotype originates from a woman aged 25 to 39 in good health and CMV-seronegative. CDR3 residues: CANSPQGDTSTDTQYF. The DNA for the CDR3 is TGCGCCAACAGCCCCCAGGGGGACACCAGCACAGATACGCAGTATTTT.